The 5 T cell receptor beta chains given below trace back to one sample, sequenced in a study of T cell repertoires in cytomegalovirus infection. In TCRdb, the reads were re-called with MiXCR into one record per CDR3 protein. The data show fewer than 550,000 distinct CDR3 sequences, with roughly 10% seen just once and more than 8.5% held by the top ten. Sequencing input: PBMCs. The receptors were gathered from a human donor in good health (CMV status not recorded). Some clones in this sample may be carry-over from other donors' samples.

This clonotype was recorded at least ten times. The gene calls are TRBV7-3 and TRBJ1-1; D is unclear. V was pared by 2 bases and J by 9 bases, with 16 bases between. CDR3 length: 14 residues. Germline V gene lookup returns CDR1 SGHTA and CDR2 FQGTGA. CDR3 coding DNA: TGTGCCAGCAGCTTAGGCTTAGCAGGAGGAAAAGCTTTCTTT. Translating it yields CASSLGLAGGKAFF.

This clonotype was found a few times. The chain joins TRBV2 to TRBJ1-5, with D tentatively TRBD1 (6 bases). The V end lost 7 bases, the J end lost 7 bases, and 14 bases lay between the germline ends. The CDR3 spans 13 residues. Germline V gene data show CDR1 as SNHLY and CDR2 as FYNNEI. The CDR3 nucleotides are TGTGCCAGCACTGGACAGAATCTGCAGCCCCAGCATTTT. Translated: CASTGQNLQPQHF.

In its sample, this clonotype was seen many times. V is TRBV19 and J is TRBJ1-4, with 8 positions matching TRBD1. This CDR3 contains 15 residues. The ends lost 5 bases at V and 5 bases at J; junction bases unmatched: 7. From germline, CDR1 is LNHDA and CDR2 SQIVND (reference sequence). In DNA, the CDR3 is TGTGCCAGTAGTCCAACCGGGACAGGAAATGAAAAACTGTTTTTT. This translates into CASSPTGTGNEKLFF.

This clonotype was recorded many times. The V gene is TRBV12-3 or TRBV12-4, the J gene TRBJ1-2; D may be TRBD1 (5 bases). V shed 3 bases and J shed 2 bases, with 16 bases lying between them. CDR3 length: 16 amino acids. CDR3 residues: CASSLIPGSGNYGYTF. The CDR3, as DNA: TGTGCCAGCAGTTTGATCCCAGGCTCAGGGAACTATGGCTACACCTTC.

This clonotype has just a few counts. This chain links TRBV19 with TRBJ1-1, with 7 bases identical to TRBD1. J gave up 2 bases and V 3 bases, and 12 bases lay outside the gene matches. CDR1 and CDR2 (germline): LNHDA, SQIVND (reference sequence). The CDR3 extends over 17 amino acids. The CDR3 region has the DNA TGTGCCAGTAGTATGAGTTTACCGGGACAGATAAACACTGAAGCTTTCTTT. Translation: CASSMSLPGQINTEAFF.